What follows are 6 T cell receptor beta chains derived from one specimen sequenced in a study of CXCR3-negative and CXCR3-positive naive CD8 T cells. 5' RACE that incorporated UMI labels was used to prepare the TRB cDNA libraries. Each CDR3 protein gets one entry in TCRdb, which reprocessed the 5' RACE reads and gives no DNA. The specimen's table records 100,000 to 150,000 distinct CDR3 sequences. The sample was naive CXCR3- CD8+ T cells from blood. Subset meaning: CD45RO-CCR7+CD27+CD95- naive CD8+ T cells lacking CXCR3 (TNR3-). These receptors originate from a human donor in good health. Some clones in this sample may be carry-over from other donors' samples.

The rearrangement uses TRBV4-1 and TRBJ2-7; TCRdb indicates TRBD1, and absent DNA this call remains unverified. This CDR3 region has 14 residues. CDR1 MGHRA and CDR2 YSYEKL come from the germline V gene. The CDR3 sequence: CASSHRSADYEQYF.

The chain has TRBV5-6 and TRBJ2-7; TCRdb's D call of TRBD2 is untestable without DNA. This CDR3 spans 20 amino acids. Germline CDR1 and CDR2: SGHDT and YYEEEE. The CDR3 here is CASSFEFSYEQYFGPYEQYF.

The chain uses TRBV20-1 and TRBJ2-1; the TCRdb call, TRBD1, lacks DNA for checking. This CDR3 region has 16 residues. Per germline, CDR1 DFQATT and CDR2 SNEGSKA (reference sequence). The CDR3 loop reads CSARDTRALSYNEQFF.

J is TRBJ1-1 and V is TRBV20-1. The CDR3 has 15 amino acids. Germline V gene data show CDR1 as DFQATT and CDR2 as SNEGSKA (reference sequence). CDR3 loop: CSARDSQTMNTEAFF.

The J gene is TRBJ2-1, the V gene TRBV7-9; TCRdb gives TRBD2 as the D gene, but with no DNA this cannot be confirmed. CDR1 is SEHNR, CDR2 FQNEAQ, per germline (reference sequence). This CDR3 is 15 amino acids long. The CDR3 loop is CASSLPPGLGNEQFF.

The CDR3 sequence: CASSFLGASTDTQYF. The rearrangement uses TRBV7-6 and TRBJ2-3. This CDR3 is 15 amino acids long. CDR1 and CDR2 from the germline V gene are SGHVS and FNYEAQ.